This T cell receptor beta chain was recovered during a study of beta chain features in type 1 diabetes. The CDR3 covers 14 residues. Germline CDR1 and CDR2: MGHRA and YSYEKL. V was clipped by 7 bases and J by 5 bases; unmatched bases: 10. As for this clone: No antigen is known for it.

Expressed TCRB transcripts were sequenced after all isolated RNA was converted to cDNA. Only in-frame clones appear in the TCRdb table, and some are missing; sequencing was by immunoSEQ multiplex PCR. This sample has approximately 360,000 clones, with about 12% found just once. Notes on the study in general: Patients with Type 1 diabetes showed moderately but significantly shorter TCRB CDR3s in all four CD4+ subsets.

The chain links TRBV4-1 to TRBJ1-2; 7 bases line up with TRBD1. The sequence came from a young woman with type 1 diabetes. Sequenced material: naive CD4+ T cells from blood. The CDR3 DNA is TGCGCCAGCACGAACAGGGGATCACCATATGGCTACACCTTC. Protein sequence: CASTNRGSPYGYTF.